Below, 16 T cell receptor beta chains from the same sample are listed, as sequenced in a study of vaccination and CD4 T cells after COVID-19. For these receptors, no antigen is known. The treatment is: roughly 11-day PBMC culture with coronavirus spike peptide pools or control peptides (ViraFEST assay). Sequenced with the Oncomine TCR Beta short-read assay was DNA taken from cultured CD4+ T cells. TCRdb fed the PCR reads into MiXCR, producing one record per CDR3 protein. Here the sample spans over 15,000 distinct CDR3 sequences, 25% to 40% being singletons. The specimen sequenced was cultured CD4+ T cells from blood. The receptors were gathered from a human donor with COVID-19.

V is TRBV11-3 and J is TRBJ2-2; D gene ambiguous. This CDR3 contains 13 residues. Trimming removed 4 bases at V and 7 bases at J, with 10 bases between. Germline CDR1 is SGHNT and CDR2 is YENEEA. The CDR3, as DNA: TGTGCCAGCAGCTCCCCAAGGAGCGGGGAGCTGTTTTTT. Encoded protein: CASSSPRSGELFF.

This sequence joins TRBV10-3 and TRBJ2-5; 11 bases fit TRBD2. V dropped 3 bases and J dropped 2; count of bases not matched to a gene: 5. The CDR3 spans 16 residues. Germline V gene lookup returns CDR1 ENHRY and CDR2 SYGVKD. CDR3 coding DNA: TGTGCCATCAGTGAAAGTAGCGGGGGGGTACAAGAGACCCAGTACTTC. Amino acids: CAISESSGGVQETQYF.

The J gene is TRBJ2-2, the V gene TRBV7-6; perhaps D is TRBD1 or TRBD2 (6 bases each). Germline assignment: CDR1 SGHVS and CDR2 FNYEAQ. This CDR3 comprises 16 residues. V was clipped by 1 base and J by 2 bases, with 11 bases between them. The CDR3: CASSLVPGANTGELFF. CDR3 bases: TGTGCCAGCAGCTTAGTACCGGGGGCCAACACCGGGGAGCTGTTTTTT.

The genes are TRBV11-1 and TRBJ1-2; the D is unclear. V was shortened by 0 bases and J by 6 bases, with 11 bases between the two germline ends. The CDR3 totals 14 residues. Germline values: CDR1 SGHAT, CDR2 FQDESV (reference sequence). The CDR3 is CASSLASSSDGYTF. In nucleotides, the CDR3 is TGTGCCAGCAGCTTAGCCTCTTCTTCGGATGGCTACACCTTC.

The chain is built from TRBV4-1 and TRBJ2-5, with D hard to call. This CDR3 contains 16 residues. Germline loops: CDR1 MGHRA, CDR2 YSYEKL. V was cut by 0 bases and J by 2 bases, with 13 bases left in between. The CDR3 nucleotides are TGCGCCAGCAGCCAAGATCGTAGCCCCCCACAAGAGACCCAGTACTTC. Translated: CASSQDRSPPQETQYF.

In this sample, this clonotype turned up a few times. This rearrangement joins TRBV20-1 to TRBJ2-5, with TRBD2 identical over 12 bases. The V gene's germline CDR1 is DFQATT and CDR2 SNEGSKA (reference sequence). The length of the CDR3 is 15 residues. Trimming removed 5 bases from V and 5 bases from J; junction bases left unmatched: 9. CDR3 coding DNA: TGCAGTGCTTCGATCCTAGCGGGGGGGAGTGAGACCCAGTACTTC. It encodes CSASILAGGSETQYF.

A few counts support this clonotype. The rearrangement uses TRBV6-1 and TRBJ1-3; tentative D call: TRBD1 (6 bases). The CDR3 loop spans 15 amino acids. The germline CDR1 and CDR2 sequences are MNHNS and SASEGT. V lost 5 bases to trimming and J lost 8 bases, with 19 bases between them. The CDR3, as DNA: TGTGCCAGCAGTCCTACCGGGACAATCACGGACACCATATATTTT. This sequence encodes CASSPTGTITDTIYF.

The gene calls are TRBV24-1 and TRBJ2-2; D is undetermined. The V and J ends lost 0 bases and 4 bases respectively, with 8 bases between them. The CDR3 sequence is 15 residues long. CDR1 is KGHDR, CDR2 SFDVKD, per germline. CDR3 amino acids: CATSDLLSGTGELFF. In DNA, the CDR3 is TGTGCCACCAGTGATTTGTTAAGTGGCACCGGGGAGCTGTTTTTT.

The chain couples TRBV2 to TRBJ1-5, with TRBD1 matching over 9 bases. V trimming: 4 bases; J trimming: 3 bases; junction bases outside the gene matches: 4. Germline V CDR1 and CDR2: SNHLY, FYNNEI. The CDR3 length is 15 residues. CDR3 in DNA: TGTGCCAGCAGTGCGGGACAGGGTTACAATCAGCCCCAGCATTTT. Its protein is CASSAGQGYNQPQHF.

The chain employs TRBV5-1 and TRBJ2-7; D is ambiguous. Germline-derived CDR1 and CDR2 are SGHRS and YFSETQ. The V and J ends lost 5 bases and 0 bases respectively, with 12 bases between them. There are 14 residues in the CDR3. CDR3 coding DNA: TGCGCCAGCAGTCACGGAACGAGCTCCTACGAGCAGTACTTC. This encodes CASSHGTSSYEQYF.

The chain is built from TRBV28 and TRBJ1-1; the D gene is possibly TRBD1 (5 bases). V shed 7 bases and J shed 0 bases, with 18 bases lying between them. The germline gives CDR1 MDHEN, CDR2 SYDVKM. The CDR3 consists of 16 residues. CDR3 amino acids: CASKQARSRMNTEAFF. DNA of the CDR3: TGTGCCAGCAAACAGGCCCGGTCCAGGATGAACACTGAAGCTTTCTTT. Based on the CDR3 plus reference TRBV28 and TRBJ1-1, the full variable domain is DVKVTQSSRYLVKRTGEKVFLECVQDMDHENMFWYRQDPGLGLRLIYFSYDVKMKEKGDIPEGYSVSREKKERFSLILESASTNQTSMYLCASKQARSRMNTEAFFGQGTRLTVV.

This clonotype occurred a few times. The V call is TRBV6-1, the J call TRBJ2-5; 7 bases map to TRBD1. Germline loops: CDR1 MNHNS, CDR2 SASEGT. The CDR3 has 15 residues. The ends lost 5 bases at V and 5 bases at J; junction bases unmatched: 11. The CDR3 nucleotides are TGTGCCAGCAGTCCCGGACAGGCCGATAGGGAGACCCAGTACTTC. As protein: CASSPGQADRETQYF.

The rearrangement joins TRBV15 to TRBJ2-7; possible D gene TRBD2, 6 bases. Germline V CDR1 and CDR2: LNHNV, YYDKDF (reference sequence). The CDR3 is made up of 15 amino acids. V was trimmed by 8 bases and J by 7 bases, leaving 24 bases between them. The chain's CDR3 is CATALGPGGSVEQYF. CDR3 nucleotides: TGTGCCACCGCACTTGGTCCTGGGGGGTCGGTTGAGCAGTACTTC.

The chain has TRBV6-5 and TRBJ2-7; D is uncertain. The ends were cut back, 0 bases at V and 0 bases at J, with 9 bases in the middle. Germline CDR1 reads MNHEY; CDR2 reads SVGAGI. This CDR3 spans 15 amino acids. CDR3 DNA: TGTGCCAGCAGTTACTCGAGTACGGTCTCCTACGAGCAGTACTTC. This codes for CASSYSSTVSYEQYF.

The rearrangement uses TRBV15 and TRBJ2-6; no definite D call. The CDR3 covers 15 residues. With 1 base removed from V and 1 base from J, the gap between germline ends came to 5 bases. CDR1 and CDR2 (germline): LNHNV, YYDKDF (reference sequence). CDR3 loop: CATSRVTSGANVLTF. For the CDR3, the DNA is TGTGCCACCAGCAGAGTCACTTCTGGGGCCAACGTCCTGACTTTC. Looking up the rest from reference TRBV15 and TRBJ2-6 gives the full variable domain: DAMVIQNPRYQVTQFGKPVTLSCSQTLNHNVMYWYQQKSSQAPKLLFHYYDKDFNNEADTPDNFQSRRPNTSFCFLDIRSPGLGDTAMYLCATSRVTSGANVLTFGAGSRLTVL.

This clonotype occurred a few times. The V and J genes are TRBV20-1 and TRBJ1-1, with TRBD1 matching over 8 bases. V shed 0 bases and J 0 bases; nucleotides not matched to a gene: 6. This CDR3 is 16 amino acids long. Looked up from germline, CDR1 is DFQATT and CDR2 is SNEGSKA (reference sequence). The CDR3 sequence is CSARDSQGAVNTEAFF. As DNA, the CDR3 is TGCAGTGCTAGAGATAGTCAGGGGGCAGTGAACACTGAAGCTTTCTTT.